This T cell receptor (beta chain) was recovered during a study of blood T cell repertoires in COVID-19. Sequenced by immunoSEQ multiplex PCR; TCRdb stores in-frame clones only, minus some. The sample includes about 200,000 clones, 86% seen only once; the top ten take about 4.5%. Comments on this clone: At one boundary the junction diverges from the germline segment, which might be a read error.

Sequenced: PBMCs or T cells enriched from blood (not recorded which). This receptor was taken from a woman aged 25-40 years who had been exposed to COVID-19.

The CDR3 bases are TGTGCCAGCAGCTCCCAAAGGGGACTAGCAATGTACGCAGTATTT. It codes for CASSSQRGLAMYAVF. This chain uses TRBV7-3 with TRBJ2-3, with TRBD2 matching over 9 bases. CDR1 is SGHTA and CDR2 is FQGTGA in the germline V gene. The CDR3 sequence is 15 residues long.